Listed below are T cell receptor beta chains from one sample, sequenced in a study of cytomegalovirus exposure and HLA in healthy donors. TCRdb's table, derived via immunoSEQ multiplex PCR, lists solely in-frame clones and lacks some. The sample has approximately 270,000 clones; 80% are singletons. Sample: PBMCs. The receptor set was obtained from a girl aged 2-15 years in good health and CMV-seronegative. Both conserved end residues are part of each CDR3. The order of the fields is J gene, V gene, D gene, clone size, CDR3 protein, CDR3 DNA. The D gene is left open where the match is weak. Size values are once, few and many counts, or a class for expanded clones, and some rows have none.

TRBJ1-6 | TRBV5-6 | NA | NA | CASSSPQGSNSPLHF | TGTGCCAGCAGCTCCCCTCAGGGGAGTAATTCACCCCTCCACTTT
TRBJ1-3 | TRBV5-1 | TRBD1 | NA | CASSTLGQDNSGNTIYF | TGCGCCAGCAGCACACTAGGACAGGATAACTCTGGAAACACCATATATTTT
TRBJ2-7 | TRBV28 | TRBD2 | NA | CASSFPLAGGGYEQYF | TGTGCCAGCAGTTTTCCTTTAGCGGGAGGAGGGTACGAGCAGTACTTC
TRBJ1-1 | TRBV7-9 | NA | NA | CASSSRWATKTEAFF | TGTGCCAGCAGCTCGAGATGGGCCACCAAAACTGAAGCTTTCTTT
TRBJ1-5 | TRBV7-9 | TRBD1 | NA | CASSSPGTGNQPQHF | TGTGCCAGCAGCTCACCCGGGACAGGCAATCAGCCCCAGCATTTT
TRBJ2-7 | TRBV7-8 | TRBD1 | NA | CASSLGTDRGYYEQYF | TGTGCCAGCAGCTTAGGAACGGACAGGGGTTACTACGAGCAGTACTTC
TRBJ1-2 | TRBV5-6 | NA | NA | CASSPGGRGGEDGYTF | TGTGCCAGCAGCCCCGGAGGCAGGGGCGGCGAGGATGGCTACACCTTC
TRBJ1-1 | TRBV6-1 | NA | NA | CASSEAPGSYTEAFF | TGTGCCAGCAGTGAAGCCCCGGGAAGTTACACTGAAGCTTTCTTT
TRBJ2-3 | TRBV7-9 | TRBD1 | once | CASSPPRTGYTDTQYF | TGTGCCAGCAGCCCTCCGAGGACAGGGTACACAGATACGCAGTATTTT
TRBJ2-1 | TRBV4-1 | TRBD2 | once | CASSLHGTSYYNEQFF | TGCGCCAGCAGCCTACATGGGACTAGCTACTACAATGAGCAGTTCTTC
TRBJ1-5 | TRBV18 | TRBD1 | NA | CASSPPWDSGLNAPQHF | TGTGCCAGCTCACCACCGTGGGACAGTGGGTTAAATGCGCCCCAGCATTTT
TRBJ1-1 | TRBV29-1 | NA | NA | CSILQEVHGMNTEAFF | TGCAGCATTTTACAAGAGGTCCACGGGATGAACACTGAAGCTTTCTTT
TRBJ2-3 | TRBV6-5 | NA | NA | CASSYPGAEYF | TGTGCCAGCAGTTACCCGGGTGCAGAATATTTT
TRBJ2-7 | TRBV13 | TRBD1 | NA | CASSPPPSGQGPYEQYF | TGTGCCAGCAGCCCGCCCCCGTCGGGACAGGGGCCCTACGAGCAGTACTTC
TRBJ1-1 | TRBV28 | NA | NA | CASSPPTGINTEAFF | TGTGCCAGCAGTCCCCCTACAGGGATTAACACTGAAGCTTTCTTT
TRBJ1-6 | TRBV5-1 | TRBD1 | NA | CASSLATGMGSPLHF | TGCGCCAGCAGCTTGGCGACAGGGATGGGTTCACCCCTCCACTTT
TRBJ2-1 | TRBV5-1 | TRBD1 | NA | CASSLVTGTGYNEQFF | TGCGCCAGCAGCTTGGTCACCGGGACAGGTTACAATGAGCAGTTCTTC
TRBJ2-7 | TRBV6-5 | TRBD1 | once | CASRGTGGHEQYF | TGTGCCAGCAGGGGGACAGGGGGACACGAGCAGTACTTC
TRBJ1-5 | TRBV15 | NA | NA | CATSRAQSNQPQHF | TGTGCCACCAGCAGAGCACAAAGCAATCAGCCCCAGCATTTT
TRBJ2-3 | TRBV7-2 | TRBD2 | NA | CASSLASGRGADTQYF | TGTGCCAGCAGCTTAGCGAGCGGGAGGGGCGCAGATACGCAGTATTTT
TRBJ2-7 | TRBV7-6 | TRBD2 | NA | CASSSPGTSSEQYF | TGTGCCAGCAGCTCACCCGGGACTAGCAGCGAGCAGTACTTC
TRBJ1-6 | TRBV4-1 | TRBD1 | NA | CASSQEGQGSGNSPLHF | TGCGCCAGCAGCCAAGAGGGACAGGGTAGTGGTAATTCACCCCTCCACTTT
TRBJ2-7 | TRBV6-5 | NA | NA | CASSYGGTYEQYF | TGTGCCAGCAGTTACGGGGGGACCTACGAGCAGTACTTC
TRBJ2-5 | TRBV27 | NA | NA | CASSLSRYILRQYF | TGTGCCAGCAGTTTATCGCGTTACATCTTGAGGCAGTACTTC
TRBJ2-1 | TRBV27 | TRBD1 | NA | CASSLSGTGGVNEQFF | TGTGCCAGCAGTTTATCGGGGACAGGGGGCGTGAATGAGCAGTTCTTC
TRBJ1-2 | TRBV28 | NA | once | CASSWTGTTLWWYTF | TGTGCCAGCAGTTGGACCGGGACAACTTTATGGTGGTACACCTTC
TRBJ1-2 | TRBV2 | NA | NA | CASSERFGGNYGYTF | TGTGCCAGCAGTGAAAGGTTCGGGGGGAACTATGGCTACACCTTC
TRBJ1-1 | TRBV28 | NA | NA | CASTRRNTEAFF | TGTGCCAGCACCCGCAGGAACACTGAAGCTTTCTTT